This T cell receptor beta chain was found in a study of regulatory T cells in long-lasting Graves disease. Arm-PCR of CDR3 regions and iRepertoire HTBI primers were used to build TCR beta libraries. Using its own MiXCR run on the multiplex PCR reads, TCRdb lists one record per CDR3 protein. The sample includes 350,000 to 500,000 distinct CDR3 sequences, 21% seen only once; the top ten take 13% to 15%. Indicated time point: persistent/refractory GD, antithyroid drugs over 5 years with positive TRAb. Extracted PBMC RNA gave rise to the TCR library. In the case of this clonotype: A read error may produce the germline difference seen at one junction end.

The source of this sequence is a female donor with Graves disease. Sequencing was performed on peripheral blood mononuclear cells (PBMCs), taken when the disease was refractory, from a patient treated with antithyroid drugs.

The CDR3 DNA reads TGTGCCAGCAGCTCATCGACCCGGATGAACACTGAAGCTCTCTTT. It specifies CASSSSTRMNTEALF. The V gene is TRBV28, the J gene TRBJ1-1; the D is unclear. Germline V gives CDR1 MDHEN, CDR2 SYDVKM. This CDR3 contains 15 residues.